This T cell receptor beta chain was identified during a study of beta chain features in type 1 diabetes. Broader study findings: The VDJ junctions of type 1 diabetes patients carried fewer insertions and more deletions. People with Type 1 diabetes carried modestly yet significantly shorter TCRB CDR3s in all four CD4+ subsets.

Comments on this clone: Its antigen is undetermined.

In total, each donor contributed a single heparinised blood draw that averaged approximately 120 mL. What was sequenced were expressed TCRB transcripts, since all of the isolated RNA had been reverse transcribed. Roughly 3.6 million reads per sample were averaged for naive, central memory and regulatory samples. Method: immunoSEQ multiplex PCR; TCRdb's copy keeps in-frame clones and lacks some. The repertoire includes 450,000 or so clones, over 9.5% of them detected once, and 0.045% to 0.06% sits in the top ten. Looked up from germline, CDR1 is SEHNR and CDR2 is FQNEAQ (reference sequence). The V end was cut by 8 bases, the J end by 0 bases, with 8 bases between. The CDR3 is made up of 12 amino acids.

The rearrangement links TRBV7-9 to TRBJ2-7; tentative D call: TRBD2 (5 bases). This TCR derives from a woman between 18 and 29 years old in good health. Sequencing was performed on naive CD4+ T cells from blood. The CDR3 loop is CASEGGSYEQYV. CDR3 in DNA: TGTGCCAGCGAGGGCGGCTCCTACGAGCAGTACGTC.